This record covers a single TCR beta chain. The sample belongs to a study of shared clonotypes between healthy human individuals. The V end was cut by 0 bases, the J end by 4 bases, with 12 bases between. The CDR3 consists of 15 residues. Germline V gene sequence: CDR1 SGHVS, CDR2 FNYEAQ. Methods used by the authors: Quality scores were absent from the junction-only immunoSEQ sequences, so filtering differed. Sequencing used immunoSEQ multiplex PCR; TCRdb keeps in-frame clones, though not all of them. V and J calls and clone size are copied from that table; D and trimming were computed from the DNA. The table records more than 2,000,000 clones, 80% to 95% of them present only once.

J is TRBJ1-2 and V is TRBV7-6; tentative D call: TRBD1 (5 bases). Specimen: naive CD4+ T cells from PBMCs. Described subset: CD45RA+ positively selected. This TCR came from a man aged 18 to 35 in good health. Some clones in this sample may be carry-over from other donors' samples. CDR3 in amino acids: CASSLATRDLYGYTF. CDR3 coding DNA: TGTGCCAGCAGCTTAGCCACGAGGGACCTCTATGGCTACACCTTC. Together with reference TRBV7-6 and TRBJ1-2, the CDR3 gives the full variable domain: GAGVSQSPRYKVTKRGQDVALRCDPISGHVSLYWYRQALGQGPEFLTYFNYEAQQDKSGLPNDRFSAERPEGSISTLTIQRTEQRDSAMYRCASSLATRDLYGYTFGSGTRLTVV.